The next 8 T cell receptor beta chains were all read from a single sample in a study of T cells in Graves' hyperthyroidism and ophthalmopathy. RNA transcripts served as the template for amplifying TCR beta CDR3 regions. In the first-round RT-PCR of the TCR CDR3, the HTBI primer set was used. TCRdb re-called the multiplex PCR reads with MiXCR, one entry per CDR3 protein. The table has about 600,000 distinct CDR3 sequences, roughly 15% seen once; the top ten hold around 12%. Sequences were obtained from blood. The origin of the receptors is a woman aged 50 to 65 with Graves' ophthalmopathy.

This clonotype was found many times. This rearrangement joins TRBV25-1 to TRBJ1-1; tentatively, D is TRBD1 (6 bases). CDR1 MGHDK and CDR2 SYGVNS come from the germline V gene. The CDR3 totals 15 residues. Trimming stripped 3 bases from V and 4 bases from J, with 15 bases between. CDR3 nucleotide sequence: TGTGCCAGCAGTGACAGGGGATTGGCCTTCACTGAAGCTTTCTTT. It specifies CASSDRGLAFTEAFF.

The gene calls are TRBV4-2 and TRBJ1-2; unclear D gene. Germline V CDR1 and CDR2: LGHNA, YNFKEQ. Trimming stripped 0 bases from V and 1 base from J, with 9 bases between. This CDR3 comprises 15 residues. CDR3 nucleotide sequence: TGTGCCAGCAGCCAAGAAATTAGCAGTAACTATGGCTACACCTTC. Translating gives CASSQEISSNYGYTF.

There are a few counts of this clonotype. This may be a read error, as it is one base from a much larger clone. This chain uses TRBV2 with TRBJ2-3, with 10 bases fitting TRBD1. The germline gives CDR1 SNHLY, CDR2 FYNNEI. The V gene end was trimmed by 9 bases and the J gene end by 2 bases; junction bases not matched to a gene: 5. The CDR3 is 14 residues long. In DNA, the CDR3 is TGTGCCAGTAGGACAGGGGGACTCACAGATACGCAGTATTTT. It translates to CASRTGGLTDTQYF.

The CDR3 nucleotides are TGTGCCAGCATCCTAGGGGTTAATACTGAAGCTTTCTTT. Translating gives CASILGVNTEAFF. The chain joins TRBV6-1 to TRBJ1-1; maybe TRBD1 (5 bases). The CDR3 has 13 residues. V shed 7 bases and J shed 5 bases, with 14 bases lying between them. Germline values: CDR1 MNHNS, CDR2 SASEGT.

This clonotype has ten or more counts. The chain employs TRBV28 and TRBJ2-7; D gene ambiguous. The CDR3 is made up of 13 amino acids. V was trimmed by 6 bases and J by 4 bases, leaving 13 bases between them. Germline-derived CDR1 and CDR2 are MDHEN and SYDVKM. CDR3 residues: CASSAPLGYEQYF. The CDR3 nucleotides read TGTGCCAGCAGCGCCCCCCTGGGGTACGAGCAGTACTTC.

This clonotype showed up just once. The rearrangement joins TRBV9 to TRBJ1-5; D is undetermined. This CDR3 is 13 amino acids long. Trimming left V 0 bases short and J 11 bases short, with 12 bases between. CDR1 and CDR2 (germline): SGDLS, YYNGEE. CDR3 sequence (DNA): TGTGCCAGCAGCGTAGGAGGCGGTGACACCCAGCATTTT. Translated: CASSVGGGDTQHF.

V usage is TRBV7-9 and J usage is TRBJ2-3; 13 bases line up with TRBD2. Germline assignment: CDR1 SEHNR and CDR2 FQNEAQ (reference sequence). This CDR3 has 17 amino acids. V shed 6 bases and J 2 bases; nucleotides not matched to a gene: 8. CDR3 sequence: CASRRTGLAGVTDTQYF. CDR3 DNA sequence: TGTGCCAGCAGACGAACCGGACTAGCGGGAGTCACAGATACGCAGTATTTT.

The DNA for the CDR3 is TGTGCCAGCAGATCGGGACAGGGGGCTTACGAGCAGTACTTC. Protein sequence: CASRSGQGAYEQYF. The chain combines TRBV7-9 with TRBJ2-7; TRBD1 agrees at 12 bases. Per the germline V gene, CDR1 is SEHNR and CDR2 is FQNEAQ (reference sequence). The V segment lost 6 bases and the J segment 4 bases; nucleotides outside the gene matches: 4. The CDR3 runs 14 residues. Full variable domain (outside the CDR3, taken from reference TRBV7-9 and TRBJ2-7): DTGVSQNPRHKITKRGQNVTFRCDPISEHNRLYWYRQTLGQGPEFLTYFQNEAQLEKSRLLSDRFSAERPKGSFSTLEIQRTEQGDSAMYLCASRSGQGAYEQYFGPGTRLTVT.